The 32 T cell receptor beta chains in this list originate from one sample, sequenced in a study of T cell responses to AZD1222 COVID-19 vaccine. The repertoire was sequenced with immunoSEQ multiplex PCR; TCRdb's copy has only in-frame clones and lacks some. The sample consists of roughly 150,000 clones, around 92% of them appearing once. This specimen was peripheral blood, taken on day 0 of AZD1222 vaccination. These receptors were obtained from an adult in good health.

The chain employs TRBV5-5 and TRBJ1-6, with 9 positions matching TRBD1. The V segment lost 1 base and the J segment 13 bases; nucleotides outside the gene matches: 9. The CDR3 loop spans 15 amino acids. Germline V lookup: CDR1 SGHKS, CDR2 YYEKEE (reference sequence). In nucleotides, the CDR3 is TGTGCCAGCAGCTTGTGGGACAGGGATAACGCGCCCCTCCACTTT. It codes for CASSLWDRDNAPLHF.

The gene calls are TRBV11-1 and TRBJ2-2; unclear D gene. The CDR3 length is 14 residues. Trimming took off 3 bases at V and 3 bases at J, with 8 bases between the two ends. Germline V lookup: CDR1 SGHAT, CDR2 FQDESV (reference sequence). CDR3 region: CASSLGQDTGELFF. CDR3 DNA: TGTGCCAGCAGCTTGGGCCAGGACACCGGGGAGCTGTTTTTT. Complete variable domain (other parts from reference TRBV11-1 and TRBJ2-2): EAEVAQSPRYKITEKSQAVAFWCDPISGHATLYWYRQILGQGPELLVQFQDESVVDDSQLPKDRFSAERLKGVDSTLKIQPAELGDSAMYLCASSLGQDTGELFFGEGSRLTVL.

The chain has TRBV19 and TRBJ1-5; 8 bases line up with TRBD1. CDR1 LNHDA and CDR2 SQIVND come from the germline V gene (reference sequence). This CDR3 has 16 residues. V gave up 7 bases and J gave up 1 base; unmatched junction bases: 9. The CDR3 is CASTLQGGRSNQPQHF. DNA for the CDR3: TGTGCCAGTACCTTACAGGGGGGACGGAGCAATCAGCCCCAGCATTTT.

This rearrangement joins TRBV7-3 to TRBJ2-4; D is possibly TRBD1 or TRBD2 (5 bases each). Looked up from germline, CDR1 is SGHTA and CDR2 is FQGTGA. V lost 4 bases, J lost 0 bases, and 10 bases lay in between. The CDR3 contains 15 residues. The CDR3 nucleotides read TGTGCCAGCAGCTCAGACGGGACAGCCAAAAACATTCAGTACTTC. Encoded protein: CASSSDGTAKNIQYF.

The DNA of the CDR3 is TGTGCCAGCTCACCAGGACAGGGGGCAAGGAGCGGGAGGGCCGTCTACGAGCAGTACTTC. Its translation is CASSPGQGARSGRAVYEQYF. The chain has TRBV18 and TRBJ2-7; maybe TRBD1 (11 bases). Trimming removed 2 bases at V and 3 bases at J, with 29 bases between. Germline V gene lookup returns CDR1 KGHSH and CDR2 LQKENI. CDR3 length: 20 residues.

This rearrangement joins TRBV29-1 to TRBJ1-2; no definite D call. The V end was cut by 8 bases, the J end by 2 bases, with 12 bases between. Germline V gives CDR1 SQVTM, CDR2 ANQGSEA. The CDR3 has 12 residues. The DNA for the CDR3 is TGCAGCTCTGACGAGGGCAACTATGGCTACACCTTC. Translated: CSSDEGNYGYTF.

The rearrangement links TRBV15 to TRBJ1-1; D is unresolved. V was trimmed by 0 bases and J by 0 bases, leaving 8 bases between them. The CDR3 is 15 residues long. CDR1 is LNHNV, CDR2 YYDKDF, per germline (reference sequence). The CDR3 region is CATSRDKGLNTEAFF. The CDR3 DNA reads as TGTGCCACCAGCAGAGATAAGGGCTTGAACACTGAAGCTTTCTTT.

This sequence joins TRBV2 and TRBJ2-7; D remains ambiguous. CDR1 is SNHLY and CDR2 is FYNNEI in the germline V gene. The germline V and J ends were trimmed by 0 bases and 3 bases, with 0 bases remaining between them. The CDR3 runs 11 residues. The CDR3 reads CASSEAYEQYF. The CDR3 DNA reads TGTGCCAGCAGTGAAGCCTACGAGCAGTACTTC.

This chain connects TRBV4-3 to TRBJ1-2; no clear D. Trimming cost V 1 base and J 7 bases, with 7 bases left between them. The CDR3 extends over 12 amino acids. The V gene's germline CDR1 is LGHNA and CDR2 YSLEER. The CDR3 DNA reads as TGCGCCAGCAGCCAAGCAGATCGTGGCTACACCTTC. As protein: CASSQADRGYTF.

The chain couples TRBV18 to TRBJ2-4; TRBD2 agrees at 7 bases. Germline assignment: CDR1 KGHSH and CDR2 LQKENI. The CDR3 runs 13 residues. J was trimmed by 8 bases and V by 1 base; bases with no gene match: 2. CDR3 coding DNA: TGTGCCAGCTCACCACAGGGGAGGGACATTCAGTACTTC. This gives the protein CASSPQGRDIQYF.

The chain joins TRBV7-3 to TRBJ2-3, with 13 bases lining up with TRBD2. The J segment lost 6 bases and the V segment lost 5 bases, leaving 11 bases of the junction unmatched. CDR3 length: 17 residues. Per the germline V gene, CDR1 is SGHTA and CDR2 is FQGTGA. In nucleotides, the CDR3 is TGTGCCAGCAGCGAAAACCACGGACTAGCGGGGGCGGATACGCAGTATTTT. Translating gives CASSENHGLAGADTQYF. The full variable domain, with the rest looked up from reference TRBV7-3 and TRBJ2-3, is GAGVSQTPSNKVTEKGKYVELRCDPISGHTALYWYRQSLGQGPEFLIYFQGTGAADDSGLPNDRFFAVRPEGSVSTLKIQRTERGDSAVYLCASSENHGLAGADTQYFGPGTRLTVL.

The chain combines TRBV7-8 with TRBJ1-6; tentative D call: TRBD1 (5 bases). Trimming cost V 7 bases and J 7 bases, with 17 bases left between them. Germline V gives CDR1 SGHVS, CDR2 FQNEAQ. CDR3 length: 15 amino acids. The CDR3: CASIQSRGLNSPLHF. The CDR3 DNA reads TGTGCCAGCATACAATCTAGGGGTTTAAATTCACCCCTCCACTTT.

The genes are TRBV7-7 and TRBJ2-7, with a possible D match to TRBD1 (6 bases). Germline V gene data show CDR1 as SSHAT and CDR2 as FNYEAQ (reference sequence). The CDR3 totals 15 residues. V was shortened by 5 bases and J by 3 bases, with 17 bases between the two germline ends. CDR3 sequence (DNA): TGTGCCAGCAGCCTAAACAGGGTAGCGTTCTACGAGCAGTACTTC. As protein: CASSLNRVAFYEQYF.

CDR3 bases: TGTGCCAGCAGGCCGGGGACAGGGAGGGACACTGAAGCTTTCTTT. Translated: CASRPGTGRDTEAFF. The chain has TRBV28 and TRBJ1-1, with 9 positions matching TRBD1. The CDR3 has 15 residues. V was clipped by 6 bases and J by 3 bases; unmatched bases: 8. Per germline, CDR1 MDHEN and CDR2 SYDVKM.

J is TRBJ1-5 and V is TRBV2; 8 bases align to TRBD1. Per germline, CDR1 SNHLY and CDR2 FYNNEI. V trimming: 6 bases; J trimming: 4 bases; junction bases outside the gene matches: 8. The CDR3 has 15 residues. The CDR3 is CASRLDRGQNQPQHF. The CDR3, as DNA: TGTGCCAGCAGACTAGACAGGGGCCAAAATCAGCCCCAGCATTTT.

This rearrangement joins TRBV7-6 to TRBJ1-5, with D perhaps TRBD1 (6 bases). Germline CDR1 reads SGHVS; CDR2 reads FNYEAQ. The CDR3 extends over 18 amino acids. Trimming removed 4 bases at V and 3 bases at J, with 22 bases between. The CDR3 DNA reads TGTGCCAGCAGCTCCCGAAGGGGGGGTCAAACCCCCAATCAGCCCCAGCATTTT. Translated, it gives CASSSRRGGQTPNQPQHF.

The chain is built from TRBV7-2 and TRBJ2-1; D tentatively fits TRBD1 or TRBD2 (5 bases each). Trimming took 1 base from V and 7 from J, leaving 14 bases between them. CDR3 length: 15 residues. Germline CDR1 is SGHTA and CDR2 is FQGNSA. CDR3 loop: CASSLGGSVENEQFF. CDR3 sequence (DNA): TGTGCCAGCAGCTTAGGGGGGAGCGTGGAGAATGAGCAGTTCTTC.

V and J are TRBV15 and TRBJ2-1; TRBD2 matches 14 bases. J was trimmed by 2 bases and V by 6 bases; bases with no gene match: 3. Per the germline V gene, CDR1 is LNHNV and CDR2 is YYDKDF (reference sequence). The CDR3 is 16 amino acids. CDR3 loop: CATRGLAGVTYNEQFF. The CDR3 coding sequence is TGTGCCACCAGGGGACTAGCGGGAGTAACCTACAATGAGCAGTTCTTC.

Here the CDR3 reads CASSLFTGELFF. The DNA of the CDR3 is TGTGCCAGCAGTTTATTTACCGGGGAGCTGTTTTTT. This chain uses TRBV12-3 or TRBV12-4 with TRBJ2-2, with D uncertain. Between the trimmed V and J ends, which lost 2 bases and 5 bases, there was a span of 3 bases. The CDR3 has 12 amino acids.

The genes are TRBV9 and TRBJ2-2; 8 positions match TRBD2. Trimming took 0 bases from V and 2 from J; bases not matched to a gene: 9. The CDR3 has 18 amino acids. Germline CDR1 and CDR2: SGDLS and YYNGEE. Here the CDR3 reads CASSVGKGTRKNTGELFF. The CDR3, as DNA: TGTGCCAGCAGCGTAGGAAAGGGGACTAGGAAAAACACCGGGGAGCTGTTTTTT.

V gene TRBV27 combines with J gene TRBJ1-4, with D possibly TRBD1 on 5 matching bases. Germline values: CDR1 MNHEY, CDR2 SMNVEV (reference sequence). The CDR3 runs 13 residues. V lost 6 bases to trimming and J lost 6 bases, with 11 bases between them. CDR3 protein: CASSPLGDEKLFF. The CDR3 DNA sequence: TGTGCCAGCAGCCCACTGGGGGATGAAAAACTGTTTTTT.

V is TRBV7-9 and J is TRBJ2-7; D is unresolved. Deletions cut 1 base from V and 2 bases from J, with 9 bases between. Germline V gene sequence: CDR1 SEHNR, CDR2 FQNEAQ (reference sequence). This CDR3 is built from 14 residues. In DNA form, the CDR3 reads TGTGCCAGCAGCTTAGACCCGGGCCCCTACGAGCAGTACTTC. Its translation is CASSLDPGPYEQYF. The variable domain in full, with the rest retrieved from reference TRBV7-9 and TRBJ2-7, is DTGVSQNPRHKITKRGQNVTFRCDPISEHNRLYWYRQTLGQGPEFLTYFQNEAQLEKSRLLSDRFSAERPKGSFSTLEIQRTEQGDSAMYLCASSLDPGPYEQYFGPGTRLTVT.

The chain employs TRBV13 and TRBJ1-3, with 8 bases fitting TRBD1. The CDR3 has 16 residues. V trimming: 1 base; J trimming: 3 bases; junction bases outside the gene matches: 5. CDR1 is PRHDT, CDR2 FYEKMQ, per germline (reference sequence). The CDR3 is CASSLAWDRSGNTIYF. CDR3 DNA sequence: TGTGCCAGCAGCTTAGCCTGGGACAGGAGTGGAAACACCATATATTTT.

The CDR3 region is CATSGVYNSPLHF. The CDR3 bases are TGTGCCACCTCCGGGGTTTATAATTCACCCCTCCACTTT. The J gene is TRBJ1-6, the V gene TRBV12-3 or TRBV12-4; D is unclear. Trimming shortened V by 10 bases and J by 4 bases, and 11 bases separated the two germline ends. This CDR3 contains 13 residues.

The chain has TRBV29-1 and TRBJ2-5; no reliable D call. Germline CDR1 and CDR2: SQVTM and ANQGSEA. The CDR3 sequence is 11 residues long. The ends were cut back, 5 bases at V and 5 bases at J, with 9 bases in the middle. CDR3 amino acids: CSVKVGETQYF. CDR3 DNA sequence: TGCAGCGTTAAGGTGGGGGAGACCCAGTACTTC. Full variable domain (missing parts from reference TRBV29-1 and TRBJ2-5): SAVISQKPSRDICQRGTSLTIQCQVDSQVTMMFWYRQQPGQSLTLIATANQGSEATYESGFVIDKFPISRPNLTFSTLTVSNMSPEDSSIYLCSVKVGETQYFGPGTRLLVL.

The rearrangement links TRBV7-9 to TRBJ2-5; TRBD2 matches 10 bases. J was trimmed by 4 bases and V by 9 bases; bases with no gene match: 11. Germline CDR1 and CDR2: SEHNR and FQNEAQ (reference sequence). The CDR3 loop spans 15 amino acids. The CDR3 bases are TGTGCCAGTGAGACTAGCGGGTCCTCCACAGAGACCCAGTACTTC. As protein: CASETSGSSTETQYF.

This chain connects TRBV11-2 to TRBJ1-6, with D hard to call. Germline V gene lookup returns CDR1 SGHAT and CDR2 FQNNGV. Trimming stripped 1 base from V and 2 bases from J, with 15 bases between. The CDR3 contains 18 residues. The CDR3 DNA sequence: TGTGCCAGCAGCTTAGGTCACCGACGAAGACCCTATAATTCACCCCTCCACTTT. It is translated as CASSLGHRRRPYNSPLHF.

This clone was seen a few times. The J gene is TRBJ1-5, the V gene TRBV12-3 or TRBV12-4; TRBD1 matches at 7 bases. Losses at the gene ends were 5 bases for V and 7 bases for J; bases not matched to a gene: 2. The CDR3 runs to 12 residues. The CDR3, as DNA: TGTGCCAGCAGTCTGACAGGGCAGCCCCAGCATTTT. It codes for CASSLTGQPQHF.

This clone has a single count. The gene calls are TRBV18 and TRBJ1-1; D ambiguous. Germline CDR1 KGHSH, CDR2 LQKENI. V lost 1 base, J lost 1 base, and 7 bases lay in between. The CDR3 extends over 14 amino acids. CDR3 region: CASSPLVQNTEAFF. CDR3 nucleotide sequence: TGTGCCAGCTCACCACTTGTGCAGAACACTGAAGCTTTCTTT. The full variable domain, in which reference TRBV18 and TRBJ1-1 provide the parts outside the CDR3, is NAGVMQNPRHLVRRRGQEARLRCSPMKGHSHVYWYRQLPEEGLKFMVYLQKENIIDESGMPKERFSAEFPKEGPSILRIQQVVRGDSAAYFCASSPLVQNTEAFFGQGTRLTVV.

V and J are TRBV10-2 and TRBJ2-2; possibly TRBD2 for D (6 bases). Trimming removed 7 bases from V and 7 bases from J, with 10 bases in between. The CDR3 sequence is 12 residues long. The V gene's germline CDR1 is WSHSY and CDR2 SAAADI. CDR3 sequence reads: CASTGGNGELFF. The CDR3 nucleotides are TGCGCCAGCACAGGAGGGAACGGGGAGCTGTTTTTT.

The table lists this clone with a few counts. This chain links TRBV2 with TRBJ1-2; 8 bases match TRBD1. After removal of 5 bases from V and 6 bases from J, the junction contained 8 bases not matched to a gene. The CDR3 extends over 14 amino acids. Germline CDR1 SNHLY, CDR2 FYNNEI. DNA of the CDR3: TGTGCCAGCAGTACAAAGGACAGGGTAGATGGCTACACCTTC. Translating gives CASSTKDRVDGYTF.

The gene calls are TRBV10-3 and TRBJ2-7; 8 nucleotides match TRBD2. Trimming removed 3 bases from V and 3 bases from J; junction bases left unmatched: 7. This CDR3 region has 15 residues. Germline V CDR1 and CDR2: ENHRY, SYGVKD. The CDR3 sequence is CAISDPSGPFYEQYF. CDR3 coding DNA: TGTGCCATCAGTGACCCTAGCGGGCCATTCTACGAGCAGTACTTC.